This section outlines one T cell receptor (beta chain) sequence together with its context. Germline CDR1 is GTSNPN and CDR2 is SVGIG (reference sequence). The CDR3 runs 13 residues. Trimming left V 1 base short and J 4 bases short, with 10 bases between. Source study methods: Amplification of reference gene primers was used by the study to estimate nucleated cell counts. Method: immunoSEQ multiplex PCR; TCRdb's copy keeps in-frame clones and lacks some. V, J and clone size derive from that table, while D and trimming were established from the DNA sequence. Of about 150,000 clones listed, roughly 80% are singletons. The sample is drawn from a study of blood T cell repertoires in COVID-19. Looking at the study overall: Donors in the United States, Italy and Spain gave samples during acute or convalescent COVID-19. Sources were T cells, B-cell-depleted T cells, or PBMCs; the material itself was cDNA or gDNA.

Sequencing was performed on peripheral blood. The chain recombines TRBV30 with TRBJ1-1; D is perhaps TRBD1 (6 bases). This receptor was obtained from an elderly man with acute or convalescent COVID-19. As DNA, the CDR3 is TGTGCCTGGAGTGACGCAGGGGCCACTGAAGCTTTCTTT. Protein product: CAWSDAGATEAFF.